This T cell receptor beta chain was identified during a study of early T cells in non-severe SARS-CoV-2 infection. Overall study: Bulk RNA taken from unsorted whole blood was sequenced, leaving chains unpaired. Study results and limitations: The matching step, a VDJdb search, favored anti-spike CD8 responses and missed private and CD4 specificities.

Individual cDNA molecules each received unique molecular identifiers attached to them. TCRdb processed the 5' RACE reads anew with MiXCR; each CDR3 protein has one entry. Among about 56,000 distinct CDR3 sequences listed, more than 13% were seen once. This clonotype was counted a few times. Its antigen is currently unknown. V shed 4 bases and J shed 1 base, with 7 bases lying between them. The CDR3 runs 14 residues. Germline-derived CDR1 and CDR2 are SGHAT and FQNNGV. The clonotype originates from an adult who was a healthcare worker with PCR-confirmed SARS-CoV-2 infection or an uninfected control (not recorded which). The J gene is TRBJ2-2, the V gene TRBV11-2; D might be TRBD2 (5 bases). The material sequenced was whole blood, taken at baseline. CDR3 sequence reads: CASSSGLNTGELFF. The CDR3 bases are TGTGCCAGCAGCTCAGGACTGAACACCGGGGAGCTGTTTTTT.